The 24 T cell receptor beta chains listed next were all sequenced from one sample in a study of cytotoxic CD8 clonotypes in ibrutinib-treated CLL. Data came from immunoSEQ multiplex PCR; TCRdb stores just in-frame clones and leaves some out. The repertoire holds 200,000 to 250,000 clones, with 70% as singletons. The sequencing used PBMCs, collected after 24 months of ibrutinib treatment. The receptors derive from a human donor with chronic lymphocytic leukemia.

This chain links TRBV27 with TRBJ2-7; D might be TRBD1 (6 bases). The CDR3 has 16 amino acids. V dropped 0 bases and J dropped 1 base, with 13 bases sitting between them. CDR1 is MNHEY, CDR2 SMNVEV, per germline (reference sequence). CDR3 bases: TGTGCCAGCAGTTTATCCGCAGGGGAAAAATCCTACGAGCAGTACTTC. Translating it yields CASSLSAGEKSYEQYF.

This chain uses TRBV11-3 with TRBJ2-2; 11 bases are shared with TRBD1. Per the germline V gene, CDR1 is SGHNT and CDR2 is YENEEA. Unmatched junction bases numbered 7, after V lost 3 bases and J lost 7 bases. This CDR3 spans 16 amino acids. The CDR3 nucleotides read TGTGCCAGCAGCTTTAGGACAGGGGGCTTTGTCGGGGAGCTGTTTTTT. It specifies CASSFRTGGFVGELFF.

The genes are TRBV28 and TRBJ1-2; D possibly corresponds to TRBD1 (6 bases). The germline gives CDR1 MDHEN, CDR2 SYDVKM. The germline V and J ends were trimmed by 5 bases and 1 base, with 8 bases remaining between them. This CDR3 has 13 residues. This chain's CDR3 is CASSGTYNYGYTF. CDR3 DNA sequence: TGTGCCAGCAGTGGGACATATAACTATGGCTACACCTTC.

There are a few counts of this clone. The chain employs TRBV6-1 and TRBJ2-4, with a tentative D call TRBD1 (6 bases). Germline V gene sequence: CDR1 MNHNS, CDR2 SASEGT. This CDR3 comprises 12 residues. CDR3 region: CASSGVRDIQYF. In DNA, the CDR3 is TGTGCTTCTTCAGGGGTCAGGGACATTCAGTACTTC.

The V and J genes are TRBV14 and TRBJ1-1, with D possibly being TRBD1 (6 bases). The V gene lost 4 bases and the J gene lost 4 bases, with 13 bases spanning the gap. Germline V gene lookup returns CDR1 SGHDN and CDR2 FVKESK. The CDR3 contains 14 residues. The CDR3 loop reads CASSPTGFGTEAFF. CDR3 in DNA: TGTGCCAGCAGCCCCACAGGGTTTGGCACTGAAGCTTTCTTT.

The rearrangement uses TRBV25-1 and TRBJ1-4; weak D call: TRBD1 (5 bases). There are 12 residues in the CDR3. Between the trimmed V and J ends, which lost 4 bases and 7 bases, there was a span of 7 bases. The germline V gene encodes CDR1 MGHDK and CDR2 SYGVNS. The CDR3 sequence: CASSAGTEKLFF. DNA for the CDR3: TGTGCCAGCAGTGCGGGGACTGAAAAACTGTTTTTT.

The chain links TRBV7-9 to TRBJ1-1, with D hard to call. Trimming cost V 0 bases and J 1 base, with 9 bases left between them. Germline CDR1 reads SEHNR; CDR2 reads FQNEAQ (reference sequence). The CDR3 spans 15 residues. The CDR3 here is CASSLASGRNTEAFF. The DNA for the CDR3 is TGTGCCAGCAGCTTAGCGTCAGGCCGGAACACTGAAGCTTTCTTT. The full variable domain, rest sourced from reference TRBV7-9 and TRBJ1-1, is DTGVSQNPRHKITKRGQNVTFRCDPISEHNRLYWYRQTLGQGPEFLTYFQNEAQLEKSRLLSDRFSAERPKGSFSTLEIQRTEQGDSAMYLCASSLASGRNTEAFFGQGTRLTVV.

The chain couples TRBV4-3 to TRBJ2-1; 14 positions agree with TRBD2. Trimming took 10 bases from V and 8 from J; bases not matched to a gene: 4. The CDR3 covers 13 residues. Germline lookup yields CDR1 LGHNA and CDR2 YSLEER. In nucleotides, the CDR3 is TGCGCCACGGGACTAGCGGGAGCGGATGAGCAGTTCTTC. Protein: CATGLAGADEQFF.

V usage is TRBV2 and J usage is TRBJ2-5; D may be TRBD1 or TRBD2 (5 bases each). Between the trimmed V and J ends, which lost 11 bases and 0 bases, there was a span of 13 bases. CDR1 and CDR2 (germline): SNHLY, FYNNEI. The CDR3 covers 13 residues. CDR3 sequence reads: CAGDGAYQETQYF. The CDR3 DNA sequence: TGTGCCGGCGACGGGGCATACCAAGAGACCCAGTACTTC.

Only a few counts were recorded for this clone. This chain uses TRBV6-5 with TRBJ1-2; possibly TRBD1 for D (6 bases). V gave up 5 bases and J gave up 6 bases, with 19 bases separating them. CDR3 length: 15 residues. CDR1 is MNHEY, CDR2 SVGAGI, per germline. DNA of the CDR3: TGTGCCAGCAGTCCCTCGGGGGGCGCATTCAATGGCTACACCTTC. Protein product: CASSPSGGAFNGYTF.

The chain couples TRBV28 to TRBJ2-1; no definite D call. The CDR3 length is 15 residues. V shed 6 bases and J shed 0 bases, with 12 bases lying between them. Germline V gene data show CDR1 as MDHEN and CDR2 as SYDVKM. The CDR3 here is CASRVFRSSYNEQFF. Here the CDR3 DNA reads TGTGCCAGCAGAGTCTTCAGGAGCTCCTACAATGAGCAGTTCTTC.

The chain carries TRBV30 and TRBJ1-5; D is unclear. This CDR3 region has 14 residues. CDR1 and CDR2 (germline): GTSNPN, SVGIG (reference sequence). V dropped 2 bases and J dropped 4 bases, with 12 bases sitting between them. The CDR3 coding sequence is TGTGCCTGGAGTCCTCTGACGCGGAATCAGCCCCAGCATTTT. It translates to CAWSPLTRNQPQHF.

V gene TRBV27 combines with J gene TRBJ2-3, with 7 bases that match TRBD2. With V trimmed by 2 bases and J by 3 bases, 17 bases remained unmatched. Germline lookup yields CDR1 MNHEY and CDR2 SMNVEV (reference sequence). This CDR3 contains 19 residues. The CDR3 spells CASSLLPVVLTGGTDTQYF. The CDR3 DNA reads as TGTGCCAGCAGTTTACTCCCGGTGGTCCTGACGGGGGGAACAGATACGCAGTATTTT.

This rearrangement joins TRBV2 to TRBJ2-2; no clear D gene. This CDR3 comprises 13 residues. Germline CDR1 reads SNHLY; CDR2 reads FYNNEI. V lost 5 bases and J lost 3, with 7 bases in between. CDR3 region: CASSSGYTGELFF. The DNA for the CDR3 is TGTGCCAGCAGTTCGGGTTACACCGGGGAGCTGTTTTTT.

This clone was observed a few times. The chain combines TRBV25-1 with TRBJ2-7; D gene ambiguous. Germline CDR1 reads MGHDK; CDR2 reads SYGVNS. The germline V and J ends were trimmed by 6 bases and 0 bases, with 6 bases remaining between them. The CDR3 is made up of 12 amino acids. In DNA form, the CDR3 reads TGTGCCAGCAGCCGGGCCTCCTACGAGCAGTACTTC. Its protein is CASSRASYEQYF.

The chain joins TRBV30 to TRBJ1-4; 8 positions agree with TRBD1. Germline lookup yields CDR1 GTSNPN and CDR2 SVGIG (reference sequence). The V gene end was trimmed by 3 bases and the J gene end by 8 bases; junction bases not matched to a gene: 8. The CDR3 consists of 14 residues. This chain's CDR3 is CAWSPGTGHEKLFF. As DNA, the CDR3 is TGTGCCTGGAGCCCCGGGACAGGTCACGAAAAACTGTTTTTT.

The chain combines TRBV7-8 with TRBJ2-1, with TRBD2 matching 7 bases. The length of the CDR3 is 13 residues. CDR1 and CDR2 (germline): SGHVS, FQNEAQ. V lost 6 bases and J lost 2; bases outside the gene matches: 1. The CDR3 DNA is TGTGCCAGCAGGGGAGGGGCCTACAATGAGCAGTTCTTC. It yields the protein CASRGGAYNEQFF.

The CDR3 spells CASSLGQQTLAGELFF. CDR3 DNA: TGTGCCAGCAGCCTTGGACAACAGACCTTGGCCGGGGAGCTGTTTTTT. This chain links TRBV7-3 with TRBJ2-2, with a possible D match to TRBD1 (5 bases). The V end lost 5 bases, the J end lost 6 bases, and 19 bases lay between the germline ends. The germline V gene has CDR1 SGHTA and CDR2 FQGTGA. The CDR3 extends over 16 amino acids.

The rearrangement joins TRBV9 to TRBJ2-3; 9 bases fit TRBD2. The CDR3 has 16 amino acids. V was pared by 2 bases and J by 0 bases, with 4 bases of the junction left unmatched. CDR1 is SGDLS, CDR2 YYNGEE, per germline. CDR3 sequence reads: CASSVGAGGSTDTQYF. The CDR3 DNA reads as TGTGCCAGCAGCGTCGGAGCGGGAGGCAGCACAGATACGCAGTATTTT.

The rearrangement joins TRBV13 to TRBJ2-3; 8 nucleotides match TRBD2. The CDR3 consists of 15 residues. Germline V gives CDR1 PRHDT, CDR2 FYEKMQ (reference sequence). The V gene end was trimmed by 0 bases and the J gene end by 6 bases; junction bases not matched to a gene: 5. The CDR3 DNA is TGTGCCAGCAGCTTAGGAATTAGCGGGGTGGATACGCAGTATTTT. Its translation is CASSLGISGVDTQYF. The full variable domain, in which reference TRBV13 and TRBJ2-3 provide the parts outside the CDR3, is AAGVIQSPRHLIKEKRETATLKCYPIPRHDTVYWYQQGPGQDPQFLISFYEKMQSDKGSIPDRFSAQQFSDYHSELNMSSLELGDSALYFCASSLGISGVDTQYFGPGTRLTVL.

This clone was seen just once. The gene calls are TRBV6-5 and TRBJ2-1; D remains unclear. The CDR3 covers 15 residues. Germline-derived CDR1 and CDR2 are MNHEY and SVGAGI. Trimming shortened V by 6 bases and J by 2 bases, and 14 bases separated the two germline ends. The CDR3 region has the DNA TGTGCCAGCAGCCGTTACGCGACCGCCTACAATGAGCAGTTCTTC. Its protein product is CASSRYATAYNEQFF.

CDR3 sequence (DNA): TGTGCCAGCAGCCGACAGGGCCATGGCTACACCTTC. It codes for CASSRQGHGYTF. The chain recombines TRBV28 with TRBJ1-2; 7 bases align to TRBD1. CDR1 is MDHEN and CDR2 is SYDVKM in the germline V gene. The CDR3 runs to 12 residues. With V trimmed by 6 bases and J by 6 bases, 4 bases remained unmatched.

Only a few counts were recorded for this clone. V is TRBV7-8 and J is TRBJ2-7; TRBD2 matches 7 bases. The CDR3 is made up of 13 amino acids. Germline CDR1 reads SGHVS; CDR2 reads FQNEAQ. J was trimmed by 6 bases and V by 4 bases; bases with no gene match: 6. CDR3 in amino acids: CASSSRLAGEQYF. The CDR3, as DNA: TGTGCCAGCAGCTCCCGACTAGCCGGCGAGCAGTACTTC. Complete variable domain (other parts from reference TRBV7-8 and TRBJ2-7): GAGVSQSPRYKVAKRGQDVALRCDPISGHVSLFWYQQALGQGPEFLTYFQNEAQLDKSGLPSDRFFAERPEGSVSTLKIQRTQQEDSAVYLCASSSRLAGEQYFGPGTRLTVT.

The chain joins TRBV30 to TRBJ2-5, with D perhaps TRBD2 (5 bases). Trimming pared 2 bases from V and 14 bases from J, leaving 12 bases between. The CDR3 sequence is 10 residues long. Germline CDR1 is GTSNPN and CDR2 is SVGIG (reference sequence). Here the CDR3 reads CAWSPRTPYF. The CDR3 DNA follows: TGTGCCTGGAGTCCCCGGACTCCTTACTTC.